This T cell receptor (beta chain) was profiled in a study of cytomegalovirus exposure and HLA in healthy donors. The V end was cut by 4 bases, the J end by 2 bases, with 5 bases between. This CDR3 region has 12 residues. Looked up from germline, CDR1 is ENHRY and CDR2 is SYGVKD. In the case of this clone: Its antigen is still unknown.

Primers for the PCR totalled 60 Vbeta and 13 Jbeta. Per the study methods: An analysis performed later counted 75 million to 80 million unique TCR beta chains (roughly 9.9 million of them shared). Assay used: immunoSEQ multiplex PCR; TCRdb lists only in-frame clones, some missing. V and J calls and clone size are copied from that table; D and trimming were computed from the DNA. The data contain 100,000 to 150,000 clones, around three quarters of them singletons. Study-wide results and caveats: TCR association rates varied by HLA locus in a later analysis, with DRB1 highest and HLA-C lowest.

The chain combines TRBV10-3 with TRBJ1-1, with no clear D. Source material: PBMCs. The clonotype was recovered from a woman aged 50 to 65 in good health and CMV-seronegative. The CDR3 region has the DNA TGTGCCATCAGTGGAGGAAACACTGAAGCTTTCTTT. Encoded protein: CAISGGNTEAFF.